The 2 T cell receptor beta chains below were found in one sample sequenced in a study of blood T cell repertoires in COVID-19. Here immunoSEQ multiplex PCR was the method, and the copy in TCRdb shows in-frame clones only, minus some. The sample carries around 100,000 clones, roughly 80% recorded once. The sequenced material came from peripheral blood. These receptors came from a man in his 70s with active or convalescent COVID-19.

This chain connects TRBV23-1 to TRBJ2-2; D remains unclear. TRBV23-1 is an ORF, and what it does is uncertain. The CDR3 loop spans 18 amino acids. The ends were cut back, 2 bases at V and 6 bases at J, with 22 bases in the middle. The CDR3 reads CASSQLLLATVRAGELFF. The DNA of the CDR3 is TGCGCCAGCAGTCAACTTCTCTTGGCAACGGTACGGGCCGGGGAGCTGTTTTTT.

The V and J genes are TRBV5-4 and TRBJ2-3, with 7 nucleotides matching TRBD2. The CDR3 has 17 amino acids. Germline trimming cut 0 bases from V and 4 bases from J; bases unmatched to any gene: 11. CDR1 and CDR2 from the germline V gene are SGHNT and YYREEE (reference sequence). The CDR3: CASSLEITGGGADTQYF. The CDR3 DNA reads as TGTGCCAGCAGCTTGGAAATTACGGGGGGAGGCGCAGATACGCAGTATTTT.